What follows are 27 T cell receptor beta chains derived from one specimen sequenced in a study of control samples from healthy donors and cancer patients. Data came from immunoSEQ multiplex PCR; TCRdb stores just in-frame clones and leaves some out. The sample consists of approximately 70,000 clones, 87% of them appearing once. Sequencing used PBMCs. The receptor source for this set is a woman between 50 and 59 years old with head and neck cancer.

The chain is built from TRBV5-1 and TRBJ1-1; tentative D call: TRBD1 (6 bases). The CDR3 covers 17 residues. Trimming stripped 0 bases from V and 1 base from J, with 16 bases between. Germline CDR1 SGHRS, CDR2 YFSETQ. The CDR3 protein is CASSLAGTRPTNTEAFF. In nucleotides, the CDR3 is TGCGCCAGCAGCTTGGCCGGGACACGACCTACGAACACTGAAGCTTTCTTT.

The chain links TRBV5-1 to TRBJ2-2; TRBD1 agrees at 9 bases. The V gene end was trimmed by 2 bases and the J gene end by 3 bases; junction bases not matched to a gene: 2. The CDR3 runs 15 residues. Per the germline V gene, CDR1 is SGHRS and CDR2 is YFSETQ. CDR3 coding DNA: TGCGCCAGCAGCTTCCGGACAGGGGACACCGGGGAGCTGTTTTTT. Amino acids: CASSFRTGDTGELFF.

The chain links TRBV6-5 to TRBJ1-2; 7 nucleotides line up with TRBD1. The CDR3 loop spans 15 amino acids. The junction had 5 bases not matched to a gene; V was cut back by 3 bases and J by 1 base. Germline V CDR1 and CDR2: MNHEY, SVGAGI. CDR3 sequence: CASSYLQGDNYGYTF. The CDR3 region has the DNA TGTGCCAGCAGTTATCTGCAGGGGGATAACTATGGCTACACCTTC.

The V gene is TRBV10-1, the J gene TRBJ2-3, with unresolved D. The V end was cut by 5 bases, the J end by 2 bases, with 5 bases between. The CDR3 is 12 amino acids. The germline CDR1 and CDR2 sequences are WNHNN and SYGVQD (reference sequence). This CDR3 reads CASSPNTDTQYF. The CDR3 DNA reads as TGCGCCAGCAGTCCTAACACAGATACGCAGTATTTT.

V gene TRBV28 combines with J gene TRBJ2-7; no reliable D call. The CDR3 extends over 11 amino acids. Germline lookup yields CDR1 MDHEN and CDR2 SYDVKM. The ends were cut back, 5 bases at V and 8 bases at J, with 10 bases in the middle. CDR3 coding DNA: TGTGCCAGCAGTGGACGGCCGAAGCAGTACTTC. Amino acids: CASSGRPKQYF.

This chain joins TRBV7-8 and TRBJ1-5, with 9 bases fitting TRBD1. The ends lost 5 bases at V and 3 bases at J; junction bases unmatched: 8. Germline V gene sequence: CDR1 SGHVS, CDR2 FQNEAQ. The CDR3 is 16 residues long. The CDR3 spells CASSPKDRGLNQPQHF. Written as DNA, the CDR3 is TGTGCCAGCAGCCCTAAGGACAGGGGACTCAATCAGCCCCAGCATTTT.

The CDR3 DNA reads TGTGCCAGTAACGGCGAGAGGGGCTACACCTTC. Amino acid sequence: CASNGERGYTF. The chain combines TRBV19 with TRBJ1-2, with D uncertain. Germline V gene lookup returns CDR1 LNHDA and CDR2 SQIVND (reference sequence). The CDR3 totals 11 residues. Trimming left V 7 bases short and J 8 bases short, with 11 bases between. Full variable domain (outside the CDR3, taken from reference TRBV19 and TRBJ1-2): DGGITQSPKYLFRKEGQNVTLSCEQNLNHDAMYWYRQDPGQGLRLIYYSQIVNDFQKGDIAEGYSVSREKKESFPLTVTSAQKNPTAFYLCASNGERGYTFGSGTRLTVV.

In its sample, this clone was seen once. The chain joins TRBV5-1 to TRBJ2-3; either TRBD1 or TRBD2 may fit D (6 bases each). The CDR3 spans 16 residues. Deletions cut 0 bases from V and 5 bases from J, with 16 bases between. CDR1 SGHRS and CDR2 YFSETQ come from the germline V gene. CDR3 bases: TGCGCCAGCAGCTTGGGTCTTAGGGGGGCGGAAGATACGCAGTATTTT. Protein product: CASSLGLRGAEDTQYF. Full variable domain (outside the CDR3, taken from reference TRBV5-1 and TRBJ2-3): KAGVTQTPRYLIKTRGQQVTLSCSPISGHRSVSWYQQTPGQGLQFLFEYFSETQRNKGNFPGRFSGRQFSNSRSEMNVSTLELGDSALYLCASSLGLRGAEDTQYFGPGTRLTVL.

The DNA of the CDR3 is TGCGCCAGCAGCTTGGCCCCGAGGGGGGACACCGGGGAGCTGTTTTTT. This encodes CASSLAPRGDTGELFF. The chain combines TRBV5-1 with TRBJ2-2; D might be TRBD1 or TRBD2, each matching 6 bases. Trimming took off 0 bases at V and 3 bases at J, with 12 bases between the two ends. This CDR3 contains 16 residues. CDR1 SGHRS and CDR2 YFSETQ come from the germline V gene.

This rearrangement joins TRBV6-2 or TRBV6-3 to TRBJ1-5; possible D gene TRBD1, 6 bases. V was shortened by 1 base and J by 0 bases, with 10 bases between the two germline ends. CDR1 and CDR2 from the germline V gene are MNHEY and SVGEGT. The CDR3 runs to 16 residues. The CDR3 DNA follows: TGTGCCAGCAGTTACTTGTTGGGACATAGCAATCAGCCCCAGCATTTT. It yields the protein CASSYLLGHSNQPQHF.

This sequence joins TRBV7-2 and TRBJ1-2; TRBD1 agrees at 8 bases. The ends lost 6 bases at V and 7 bases at J; junction bases unmatched: 4. The CDR3 is 12 residues long. Germline V lookup: CDR1 SGHTA, CDR2 FQGNSA. This CDR3 reads CASRPTGAGYTF. The DNA for the CDR3 is TGTGCCAGCAGACCGACAGGGGCTGGCTACACCTTC.

This rearrangement joins TRBV6-5 to TRBJ2-7; D is undetermined. V lost 5 bases, J lost 0 bases, and 8 bases lay in between. CDR3 length equals 13 residues. Germline CDR1 and CDR2: MNHEY and SVGAGI. CDR3 nucleotide sequence: TGTGCCAGCAGTCACGAGAGCTCCTACGAGCAGTACTTC. It translates to CASSHESSYEQYF.

This chain uses TRBV2 with TRBJ1-5, with 8 bases fitting TRBD1. V shed 5 bases and J 1 base; nucleotides not matched to a gene: 4. The CDR3 is made up of 15 amino acids. Germline CDR1 and CDR2: SNHLY and FYNNEI. The CDR3 nucleotides are TGTGCCAGCAGTCCCAACAGGGGGAGCAATCAGCCCCAGCATTTT. Translation gives CASSPNRGSNQPQHF. Full variable domain (missing parts from reference TRBV2 and TRBJ1-5): EPEVTQTPSHQVTQMGQEVILRCVPISNHLYFYWYRQILGQKVEFLVSFYNNEISEKSEIFDDQFSVERPDGSNFTLKIRSTKLEDSAMYFCASSPNRGSNQPQHFGDGTRLSIL.

The chain recombines TRBV3-1 (or the pseudogene TRBV3-2) with TRBJ1-6, with 9 bases aligning to TRBD1. The CDR3 consists of 15 residues. Germline V gene data show CDR1 as LGHDT and CDR2 as YNNKEL (reference sequence). V trimming: 5 bases; J trimming: 10 bases; junction bases outside the gene matches: 9. This chain's CDR3 is CASSSLTGGGSPLHF. CDR3 bases: TGTGCCAGCAGCTCTTTGACAGGGGGAGGCTCACCCCTCCACTTT.

V is TRBV27 and J is TRBJ2-5; unclear D gene. V shed 5 bases and J shed 4 bases, with 5 bases lying between them. The CDR3 extends over 11 amino acids. CDR1 MNHEY and CDR2 SMNVEV come from the germline V gene (reference sequence). In nucleotides, the CDR3 is TGTGCCAGCAGTCTAGGAGAGACCCAGTACTTC. It is translated as CASSLGETQYF.

The chain has TRBV6-5 and TRBJ2-7; 11 bases match TRBD2. CDR3 length: 15 amino acids. Germline V CDR1 and CDR2: MNHEY, SVGAGI. V shed 6 bases and J 1 base; nucleotides not matched to a gene: 5. The DNA of the CDR3 is TGTGCCAGCAGGCTTACTAGCGGGGGATCCTACGAGCAGTACTTC. Translating it yields CASRLTSGGSYEQYF.

The rearrangement uses TRBV27 and TRBJ2-5; the D gene is possibly TRBD1 (6 bases). This CDR3 contains 13 residues. V was pared by 4 bases and J by 4 bases, with 10 bases between. CDR1 and CDR2 (germline): MNHEY, SMNVEV (reference sequence). The DNA for the CDR3 is TGTGCCAGCAGTTGGGGGCTTGGAGAGACCCAGTACTTC. Translating it yields CASSWGLGETQYF.

The V call is TRBV5-1, the J call TRBJ2-1; no clear D. Germline CDR1 reads SGHRS; CDR2 reads YFSETQ. The CDR3 spans 15 residues. The V and J ends lost 0 bases and 9 bases respectively, with 16 bases between them. Written as DNA, the CDR3 is TGCGCCAGCAGCTTGGCCGTTTCAGTTGTAGGTGAGCAGTTCTTC. Translation: CASSLAVSVVGEQFF.

The genes are TRBV6-6 and TRBJ1-4, with D perhaps TRBD1 (5 bases). V was cut by 2 bases and J by 4 bases, with 11 bases left in between. Per germline, CDR1 MNHNY and CDR2 SVGAGI (reference sequence). The CDR3 is 15 amino acids. The CDR3 DNA is TGTGCCAGCAGTTACCGGGGGGAGAGTAATGAAAAACTGTTTTTT. Residues: CASSYRGESNEKLFF.

This rearrangement joins TRBV4-1 to TRBJ2-1; 9 nucleotides align to TRBD2. The V gene end was trimmed by 1 base and the J gene end by 6 bases; junction bases not matched to a gene: 10. Looked up from germline, CDR1 is MGHRA and CDR2 is YSYEKL. The CDR3 is made up of 17 amino acids. CDR3 coding DNA: TGCGCCAGCAGCCAAGTTGACGTCGCGGGGGGGGCCAATGAGCAGTTCTTC. Translation: CASSQVDVAGGANEQFF.

The chain employs TRBV5-5 and TRBJ2-7, with D possibly matching TRBD1 (6 bases). CDR1 and CDR2 (germline): SGHKS, YYEKEE (reference sequence). The CDR3 sequence is 14 residues long. V shed 5 bases and J shed 1 base, with 13 bases lying between them. The CDR3 reads CASSPRDTSYEQYF. The CDR3 DNA reads as TGTGCCAGCAGTCCCCGGGACACTTCCTACGAGCAGTACTTC.

The chain couples TRBV28 to TRBJ1-6; D is unresolved. The CDR3 has 11 residues. The germline V and J ends were trimmed by 5 bases and 14 bases, with 10 bases remaining between them. Germline lookup yields CDR1 MDHEN and CDR2 SYDVKM. For the CDR3, the DNA is TGTGCCAGCAGTCAGGCTACAACCCTCCACTTT. Protein sequence: CASSQATTLHF.

V is TRBV7-2 and J is TRBJ1-6; D not certain. Germline values: CDR1 SGHTA, CDR2 FQGNSA. The ends were cut back, 0 bases at V and 6 bases at J, with 12 bases in the middle. The CDR3 totals 16 residues. The CDR3 coding sequence is TGTGCCAGCAGCTTAGCTCCTATTAGATTTAATTCACCCCTCCACTTT. This gives the protein CASSLAPIRFNSPLHF.

The genes are TRBV7-8 and TRBJ1-3; D not resolved. The CDR3 extends over 17 amino acids. Germline CDR1 and CDR2: SGHVS and FQNEAQ. The V end was cut by 0 bases, the J end by 0 bases, with 12 bases between. The CDR3 nucleotides read TGTGCCAGCAGCTTAGCGTTAGGGCGGACCTCTGGAAACACCATATATTTT. Protein sequence: CASSLALGRTSGNTIYF.

The chain has TRBV6-2 or TRBV6-3 and TRBJ1-2; a possible D gene is TRBD1 (5 bases). Germline lookup yields CDR1 MNHEY and CDR2 SVGEGT. CDR3 size: 14 residues. The V end lost 6 bases, the J end lost 3 bases, and 14 bases lay between the germline ends. In DNA form, the CDR3 reads TGTGCCAGCAGCGGACAAGGGACGGACTATGGCTACACCTTC. Amino acid sequence: CASSGQGTDYGYTF.

This rearrangement joins TRBV6-1 to TRBJ2-5; perhaps D is TRBD1 or TRBD2 (6 bases each). V was trimmed by 6 bases and J by 4 bases, leaving 15 bases between them. Per germline, CDR1 MNHNS and CDR2 SASEGT. The CDR3 is made up of 14 amino acids. The CDR3 coding sequence is TGTGCCAGCAGGGTACAGGGACTTGGAGAGACCCAGTACTTC. It codes for CASRVQGLGETQYF.

The V and J genes are TRBV7-2 and TRBJ1-2; D perhaps matches TRBD1 (5 bases). The CDR3 consists of 15 residues. The V gene lost 2 bases and the J gene lost 4 bases, with 14 bases spanning the gap. Germline V lookup: CDR1 SGHTA, CDR2 FQGNSA. The chain's CDR3 is CASSLRSREGYGYTF. The CDR3 coding sequence is TGTGCCAGCAGCTTACGTAGCAGGGAAGGCTATGGCTACACCTTC.